In its sample, the clone carrying this TCR beta chain was seen many times. The antigen is unknown. Germline CDR1 and CDR2: SNHLY and FYNNEI. The CDR3 is made up of 13 amino acids. V was shortened by 8 bases and J by 6 bases, with 11 bases between the two germline ends. This sample was taken from a study of T cell repertoires in cytomegalovirus infection. The wider study: TCR beta signatures that were public indicated CMV infection and matching HLA type.

Study-level results: HLA-C-restricted CMV-specific TCR beta clonotypes were dominant in the ex vivo response. Carriers of CMV plus the relevant HLA were identified by cumulative public TCR beta family frequency.

TCRdb independently ran MiXCR on the reads; one entry per CDR3 protein. Among hundreds of thousands of distinct CDR3 sequences, around 10% were seen once, and the ten largest hold approximately 2.3%. Material: PBMCs. This rearrangement joins TRBV2 to TRBJ1-6, with a weak D call TRBD1 (6 bases). The TCR comes from a human donor in good health (CMV status not recorded). Some clones in this sample may be carry-over from other donors' samples. The CDR3: CASQGSPNSPLHF. For the CDR3, the DNA is TGTGCCAGCCAGGGGTCCCCTAATTCACCCCTCCACTTT.